Below are 10 T cell receptor beta chains sequenced from a single sample in a study of blood T cell repertoires in COVID-19. Sequencing was performed with immunoSEQ multiplex PCR; in TCRdb, only in-frame clones are kept and a portion is missing. The top ten hold approximately 4.9% of the sample, which has some 80,000 clones, 70% to 90% seen once. Sequenced: peripheral blood. The receptors come from an elderly woman with active or convalescent COVID-19.

V and J are TRBV5-8 and TRBJ1-6; possibly TRBD1 for D (5 bases). Trimming removed 1 base at V and 11 bases at J, with 13 bases between. This CDR3 has 14 residues. CDR1 and CDR2 (germline): SGHTS, YDEGEE. CDR3 nucleotide sequence: TGTGCCAGCAGCTTGACGACAGATGGCACACCCCTCCACTTT. Translation: CASSLTTDGTPLHF.

The J gene is TRBJ2-1, the V gene TRBV18; 11 positions match TRBD2. CDR3 length: 15 residues. Trimming at V came to 1 base and at J to 8 bases, leaving 4 bases not matched to a gene. Germline lookup yields CDR1 KGHSH and CDR2 LQKENI. CDR3 bases: TGTGCCAGCTCACCACAAAAGACTAGCGGGGATGAGCAGTTCTTC. It is translated as CASSPQKTSGDEQFF.

V and J are TRBV28 and TRBJ2-3, with TRBD2 identical over 8 bases. Germline V gene sequence: CDR1 MDHEN, CDR2 SYDVKM. V dropped 3 bases and J dropped 6; count of bases not matched to a gene: 5. The CDR3 consists of 14 residues. Written as DNA, the CDR3 is TGTGCCAGCAGTTTGGCCAGCGGGGGCGATACGCAGTATTTT. Protein: CASSLASGGDTQYF.

V usage is TRBV7-2 and J usage is TRBJ2-7; 10 bases agree with TRBD1. The CDR3 extends over 14 amino acids. The J segment lost 4 bases and the V segment lost 4 bases, leaving 4 bases of the junction unmatched. The germline gives CDR1 SGHTA, CDR2 FQGNSA. The CDR3 DNA sequence: TGTGCCAGCAGCTGGGACAGGGGACGGTACGAGCAGTACTTC. The encoded protein is CASSWDRGRYEQYF.

The sample holds one count of this clone. This chain joins TRBV11-2 and TRBJ2-1; 8 bases fit TRBD1. Germline CDR1 reads SGHAT; CDR2 reads FQNNGV. CDR3 length equals 15 residues. V lost 5 bases and J lost 4; bases outside the gene matches: 7. The CDR3, as DNA: TGTGCCAGCAGCCTCGGACAGGGTGCTTACAATGAGCAGTTCTTC. It codes for CASSLGQGAYNEQFF.

The V gene is TRBV7-6, the J gene TRBJ1-2, with D uncertain. The germline CDR1 and CDR2 sequences are SGHVS and FNYEAQ. The CDR3 sequence is 14 residues long. Between the trimmed V and J ends, which lost 0 bases and 8 bases, there was a span of 13 bases. The CDR3 DNA sequence: TGTGCCAGCAGCTTAGCTCCGGGTAGAGGGGGCTACACCTTC. Its protein is CASSLAPGRGGYTF.

V and J are TRBV7-6 and TRBJ2-7, with 11 bases fitting TRBD2. The CDR3 consists of 14 residues. V lost 4 bases and J lost 5; bases outside the gene matches: 4. Per the germline V gene, CDR1 is SGHVS and CDR2 is FNYEAQ. This chain's CDR3 is CASSSPGLADEQYF. The DNA for the CDR3 is TGTGCCAGCAGCTCACCGGGACTAGCGGACGAGCAGTACTTC.

This clone was seen once. This chain joins TRBV6-2 or TRBV6-3 and TRBJ1-1; D gene ambiguous. This CDR3 comprises 14 residues. Trimming took off 2 bases at V and 8 bases at J, with 15 bases between the two ends. Germline V CDR1 and CDR2: MNHEY, SVGEGT. CDR3 in amino acids: CASSYGPGETEAFF. Here the CDR3 DNA reads TGTGCCAGCAGTTACGGCCCGGGTGAAACAGAAGCTTTCTTT.

The V and J genes are TRBV2 and TRBJ1-1; 8 nucleotides match TRBD1. The CDR3 sequence is 15 residues long. V shed 6 bases, J shed 1 base, and the junction held 7 bases outside the gene matches. Germline CDR1 SNHLY, CDR2 FYNNEI. The CDR3 region is CASSVRQGTNTEAFF. Written as DNA, the CDR3 is TGTGCCAGCAGCGTAAGACAGGGGACGAACACTGAAGCTTTCTTT.

The chain carries TRBV5-4 and TRBJ1-1; 8 nucleotides match TRBD1. Trimming took 4 bases from V and 4 from J; bases not matched to a gene: 12. This CDR3 comprises 16 residues. Germline V CDR1 and CDR2: SGHNT, YYREEE (reference sequence). CDR3 sequence reads: CASSIGPGGRGTEAFF. CDR3 DNA sequence: TGTGCCAGCAGCATAGGGCCAGGGGGCAGGGGCACTGAAGCTTTCTTT.